This TCR beta chain is from a study of T cells in Graves' hyperthyroidism and ophthalmopathy. A patient was excluded if there was uncontrolled infection, other autoimmune disease, pregnancy or lactation. Clinical symptoms, serum thyroxine, TRAb, thyroid ultrasound and orbital computed tomography informed diagnoses. Findings and limits, study-wide: Stable hyperthyroidism was separated from ophthalmopathy by a model based on 13 V-J features. Most clonotypes expanded in the thyroid (above 0.001) were also present in blood.

The trim removed 2 bases at V and 6 bases at J, leaving 3 bases unmatched. Germline CDR1 SNHLY, CDR2 FYNNEI. The CDR3 extends over 14 amino acids. Amplified regions were TCR beta CDR3 sequences from RNA transcripts. HTBI primers were used for first-round RT-PCR of the TCR CDR3. From the multiplex PCR reads, TCRdb called clonotypes with MiXCR, one entry per CDR3 protein. Of about 660,000 distinct CDR3 sequences in the sample, 45% are singletons; the top ten hold about 7.2%. With regard to this clonotype: Antigen: not known.

This chain joins TRBV2 and TRBJ2-7; the match to TRBD1 covers 11 bases. The sequenced sample consisted of peripheral blood or thyroid tissue (not recorded which). The receptor was isolated from an adult man with Graves' disease, either hyperthyroidism or ophthalmopathy (not recorded which). CDR3 DNA: TGTGCCAGCAGTGAATGGGGACAGGGGGGCGAGCAGTACTTC. Residues: CASSEWGQGGEQYF.